This TCR beta chain is from a study of control samples from healthy donors and cancer patients. Sequenced by immunoSEQ multiplex PCR; TCRdb stores in-frame clones only, minus some. Of roughly 130,000 clones in the sample, more than 90% were seen once. Germline CDR1 and CDR2: SGHNT and YENEEA. Trimming took off 5 bases at V and 5 bases at J, with 18 bases between the two ends. The CDR3 extends over 15 amino acids. The sample was blood. This sequence was found in a man aged 25-40 years in good health. The rearrangement links TRBV11-3 to TRBJ1-1, with D possibly being TRBD1 (6 bases). The CDR3 loop is CASSPRGGRYTEAFF. In DNA, the CDR3 is TGTGCCAGCAGCCCCCGAGGGGGGCGGTATACTGAAGCTTTCTTT.